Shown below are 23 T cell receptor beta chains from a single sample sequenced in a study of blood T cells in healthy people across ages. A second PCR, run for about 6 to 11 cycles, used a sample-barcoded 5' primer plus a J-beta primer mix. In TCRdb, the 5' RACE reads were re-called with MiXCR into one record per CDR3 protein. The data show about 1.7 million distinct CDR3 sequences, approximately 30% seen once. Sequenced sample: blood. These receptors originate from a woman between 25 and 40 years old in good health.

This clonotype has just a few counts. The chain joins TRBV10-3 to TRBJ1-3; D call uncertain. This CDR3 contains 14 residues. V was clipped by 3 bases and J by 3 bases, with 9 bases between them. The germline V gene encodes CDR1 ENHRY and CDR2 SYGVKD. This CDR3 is CAISDGGSGNTIYF. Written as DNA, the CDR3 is TGTGCCATCAGTGACGGAGGGAGTGGAAACACCATATATTTT.

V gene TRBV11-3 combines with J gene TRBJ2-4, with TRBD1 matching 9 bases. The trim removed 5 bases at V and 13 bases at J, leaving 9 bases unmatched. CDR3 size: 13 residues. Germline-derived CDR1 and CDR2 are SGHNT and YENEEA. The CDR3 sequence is CASSPGQGYGQYF. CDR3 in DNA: TGTGCCAGCAGCCCGGGACAGGGCTACGGGCAGTACTTC.

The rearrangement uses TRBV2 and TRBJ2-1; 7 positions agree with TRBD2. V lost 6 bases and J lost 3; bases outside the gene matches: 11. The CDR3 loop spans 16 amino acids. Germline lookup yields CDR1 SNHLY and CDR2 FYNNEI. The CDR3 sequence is CASRVGRAGFYNEQFF. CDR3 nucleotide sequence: TGTGCCAGCAGGGTGGGACGAGCGGGATTCTACAATGAGCAGTTCTTC.

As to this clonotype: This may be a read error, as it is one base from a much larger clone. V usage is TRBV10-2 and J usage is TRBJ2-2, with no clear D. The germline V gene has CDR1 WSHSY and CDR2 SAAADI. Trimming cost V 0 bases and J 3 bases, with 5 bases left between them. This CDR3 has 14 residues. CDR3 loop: CASSESSDTGELFF. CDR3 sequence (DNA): TGCGCCAGCAGTGAGTCCTCGGACACCGGGGAGCTGTTTTTT.

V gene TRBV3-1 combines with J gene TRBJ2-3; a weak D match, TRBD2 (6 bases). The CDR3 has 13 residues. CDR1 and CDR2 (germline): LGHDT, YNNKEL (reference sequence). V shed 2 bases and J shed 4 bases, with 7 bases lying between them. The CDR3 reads CASSQREADTQYF. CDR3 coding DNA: TGTGCCAGCAGCCAAAGGGAGGCAGATACGCAGTATTTT.

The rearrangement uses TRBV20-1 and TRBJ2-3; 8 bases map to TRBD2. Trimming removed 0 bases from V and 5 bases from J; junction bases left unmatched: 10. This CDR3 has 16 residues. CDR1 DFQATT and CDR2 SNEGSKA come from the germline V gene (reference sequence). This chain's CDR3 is CSARDGDSLAGDTQYF. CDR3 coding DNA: TGCAGTGCTAGAGATGGTGATAGCCTAGCGGGAGATACGCAGTATTTT.

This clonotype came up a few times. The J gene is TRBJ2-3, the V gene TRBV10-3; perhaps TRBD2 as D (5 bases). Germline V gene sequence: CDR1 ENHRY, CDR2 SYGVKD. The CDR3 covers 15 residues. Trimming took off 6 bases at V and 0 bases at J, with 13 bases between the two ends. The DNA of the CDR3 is TGTGCCATCAGCCAAGCGGATACTAGCACAGATACGCAGTATTTT. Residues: CAISQADTSTDTQYF.

The CDR3 loop is CASSSHGAKNIQYF. The CDR3 DNA reads as TGTGCCAGCAGTTCACATGGAGCCAAAAACATTCAGTACTTC. The gene calls are TRBV2 and TRBJ2-4; no clear D gene. Looked up from germline, CDR1 is SNHLY and CDR2 is FYNNEI. The CDR3 length is 14 residues. Trimming stripped 5 bases from V and 0 bases from J, with 8 bases between.

The CDR3: CSAAGGNSNQPQHF. The CDR3 region has the DNA TGCAGTGCTGCGGGGGGGAATAGCAATCAGCCCCAGCATTTT. This rearrangement joins TRBV20-1 to TRBJ1-5, with a weak D call TRBD1 (5 bases). Germline CDR1 DFQATT, CDR2 SNEGSKA (reference sequence). V lost 5 bases, J lost 0 bases, and 11 bases lay in between. The CDR3 length is 14 residues.

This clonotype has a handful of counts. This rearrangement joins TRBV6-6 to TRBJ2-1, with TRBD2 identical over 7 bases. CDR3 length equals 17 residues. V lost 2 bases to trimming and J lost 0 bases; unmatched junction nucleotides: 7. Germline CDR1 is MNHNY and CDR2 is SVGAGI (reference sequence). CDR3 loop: CASSYPPSGGSYNEQFF. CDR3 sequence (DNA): TGTGCCAGCAGTTACCCTCCCTCGGGAGGCTCCTACAATGAGCAGTTCTTC.

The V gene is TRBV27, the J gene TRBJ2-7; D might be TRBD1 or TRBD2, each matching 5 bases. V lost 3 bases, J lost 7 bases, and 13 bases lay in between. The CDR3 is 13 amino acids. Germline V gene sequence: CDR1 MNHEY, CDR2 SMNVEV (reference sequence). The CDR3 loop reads CASSFLEGLEQYF. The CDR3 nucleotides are TGTGCCAGCAGTTTTCTTGAGGGGCTGGAGCAGTACTTC.

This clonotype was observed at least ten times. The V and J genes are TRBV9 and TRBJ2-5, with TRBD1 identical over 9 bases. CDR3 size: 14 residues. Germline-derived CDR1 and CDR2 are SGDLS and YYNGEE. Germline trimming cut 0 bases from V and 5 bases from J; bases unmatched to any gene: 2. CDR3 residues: CASSVAGTGETQYF. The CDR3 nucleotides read TGTGCCAGCAGCGTAGCAGGGACAGGGGAGACCCAGTACTTC.

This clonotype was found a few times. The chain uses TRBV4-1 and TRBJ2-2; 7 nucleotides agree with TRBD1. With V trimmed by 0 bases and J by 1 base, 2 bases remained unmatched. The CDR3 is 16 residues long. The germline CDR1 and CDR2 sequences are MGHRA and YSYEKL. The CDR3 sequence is CASSQEGTVNTGELFF. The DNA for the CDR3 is TGCGCCAGCAGCCAAGAGGGGACAGTGAACACCGGGGAGCTGTTTTTT.

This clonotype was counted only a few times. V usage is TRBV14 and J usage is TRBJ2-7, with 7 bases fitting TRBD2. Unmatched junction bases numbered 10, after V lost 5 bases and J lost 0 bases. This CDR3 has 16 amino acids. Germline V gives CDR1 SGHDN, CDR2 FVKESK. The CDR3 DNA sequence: TGTGCCAGCAGCTCTGCCGGGGGGTCTTTCTCCTACGAGCAGTACTTC. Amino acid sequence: CASSSAGGSFSYEQYF.

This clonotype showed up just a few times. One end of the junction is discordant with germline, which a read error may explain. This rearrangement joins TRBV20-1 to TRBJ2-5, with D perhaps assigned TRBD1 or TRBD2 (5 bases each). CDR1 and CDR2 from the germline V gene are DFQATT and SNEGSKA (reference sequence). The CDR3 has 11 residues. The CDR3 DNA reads TGCAGGGCTAGAGAGGGGGAGACCCAGTACTTC. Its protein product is CRAREGETQYF.

In nucleotides, the CDR3 is TGCAGTGCCTACAGCACCGGGACAGCGGTCTACGAGCAGTACTTC. It codes for CSAYSTGTAVYEQYF. The chain uses TRBV20-1 and TRBJ2-7, with TRBD1 matching 7 bases. V lost 6 bases and J lost 3; bases outside the gene matches: 14. The CDR3 totals 15 residues. Looked up from germline, CDR1 is DFQATT and CDR2 is SNEGSKA (reference sequence).

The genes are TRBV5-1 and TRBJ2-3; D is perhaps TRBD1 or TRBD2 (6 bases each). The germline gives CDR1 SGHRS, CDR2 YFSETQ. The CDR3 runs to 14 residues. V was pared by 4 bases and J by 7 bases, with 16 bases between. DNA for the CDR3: TGCGCCAGCAGCCCCTCCGGGGGCGGAAATACGCAGTATTTT. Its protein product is CASSPSGGGNTQYF. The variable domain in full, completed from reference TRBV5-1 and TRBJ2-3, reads KAGVTQTPRYLIKTRGQQVTLSCSPISGHRSVSWYQQTPGQGLQFLFEYFSETQRNKGNFPGRFSGRQFSNSRSEMNVSTLELGDSALYLCASSPSGGGNTQYFGPGTRLTVL.

The CDR3 here is CASTPVGTAIETQYF. The CDR3 DNA sequence: TGTGCCAGCACCCCTGTGGGTACAGCGATTGAGACCCAGTACTTC. The chain uses TRBV3-1 and TRBJ2-5; D uncertain. The CDR3 is 15 amino acids. Germline V gene lookup returns CDR1 LGHDT and CDR2 YNNKEL (reference sequence). V lost 7 bases, J lost 5 bases, and 20 bases lay in between.

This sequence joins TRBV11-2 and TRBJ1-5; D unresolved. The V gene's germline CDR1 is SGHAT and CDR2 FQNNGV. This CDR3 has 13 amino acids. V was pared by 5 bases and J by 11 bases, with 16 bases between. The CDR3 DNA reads TGTGCCAGCAGCCGTGGTGTGGAGTCGACCCAGCATTTT. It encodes CASSRGVESTQHF.

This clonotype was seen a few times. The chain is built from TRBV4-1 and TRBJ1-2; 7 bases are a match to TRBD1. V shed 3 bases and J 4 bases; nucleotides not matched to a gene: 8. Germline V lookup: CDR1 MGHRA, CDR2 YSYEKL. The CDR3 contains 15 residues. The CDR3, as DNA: TGCGCCAGCAGCCAGGACGACAGGGAGGTCTATGGCTACACCTTC. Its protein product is CASSQDDREVYGYTF.

The CDR3 sequence is CASAEREFNSYEQYF. The CDR3 bases are TGTGCCAGCGCTGAGCGTGAGTTCAACTCCTACGAGCAGTACTTC. The chain carries TRBV12-3 or TRBV12-4 and TRBJ2-7; D gene uncertain. The CDR3 runs to 15 residues. Deletions cut 8 bases from V and 0 bases from J, with 17 bases between.

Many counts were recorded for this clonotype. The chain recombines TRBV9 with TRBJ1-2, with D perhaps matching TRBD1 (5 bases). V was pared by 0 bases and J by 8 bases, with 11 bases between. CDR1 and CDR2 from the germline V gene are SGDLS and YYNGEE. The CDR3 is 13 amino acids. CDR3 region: CASSVGQGWGYTF. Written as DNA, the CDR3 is TGTGCCAGCAGCGTAGGGCAGGGCTGGGGCTACACCTTC.

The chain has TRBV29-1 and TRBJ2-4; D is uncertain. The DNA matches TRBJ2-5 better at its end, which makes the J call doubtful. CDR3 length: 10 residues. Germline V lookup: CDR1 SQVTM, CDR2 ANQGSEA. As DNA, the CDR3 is TGCAGCGTCGATTGGGAGACCCAGTACTTC. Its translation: CSVDWETQYF.